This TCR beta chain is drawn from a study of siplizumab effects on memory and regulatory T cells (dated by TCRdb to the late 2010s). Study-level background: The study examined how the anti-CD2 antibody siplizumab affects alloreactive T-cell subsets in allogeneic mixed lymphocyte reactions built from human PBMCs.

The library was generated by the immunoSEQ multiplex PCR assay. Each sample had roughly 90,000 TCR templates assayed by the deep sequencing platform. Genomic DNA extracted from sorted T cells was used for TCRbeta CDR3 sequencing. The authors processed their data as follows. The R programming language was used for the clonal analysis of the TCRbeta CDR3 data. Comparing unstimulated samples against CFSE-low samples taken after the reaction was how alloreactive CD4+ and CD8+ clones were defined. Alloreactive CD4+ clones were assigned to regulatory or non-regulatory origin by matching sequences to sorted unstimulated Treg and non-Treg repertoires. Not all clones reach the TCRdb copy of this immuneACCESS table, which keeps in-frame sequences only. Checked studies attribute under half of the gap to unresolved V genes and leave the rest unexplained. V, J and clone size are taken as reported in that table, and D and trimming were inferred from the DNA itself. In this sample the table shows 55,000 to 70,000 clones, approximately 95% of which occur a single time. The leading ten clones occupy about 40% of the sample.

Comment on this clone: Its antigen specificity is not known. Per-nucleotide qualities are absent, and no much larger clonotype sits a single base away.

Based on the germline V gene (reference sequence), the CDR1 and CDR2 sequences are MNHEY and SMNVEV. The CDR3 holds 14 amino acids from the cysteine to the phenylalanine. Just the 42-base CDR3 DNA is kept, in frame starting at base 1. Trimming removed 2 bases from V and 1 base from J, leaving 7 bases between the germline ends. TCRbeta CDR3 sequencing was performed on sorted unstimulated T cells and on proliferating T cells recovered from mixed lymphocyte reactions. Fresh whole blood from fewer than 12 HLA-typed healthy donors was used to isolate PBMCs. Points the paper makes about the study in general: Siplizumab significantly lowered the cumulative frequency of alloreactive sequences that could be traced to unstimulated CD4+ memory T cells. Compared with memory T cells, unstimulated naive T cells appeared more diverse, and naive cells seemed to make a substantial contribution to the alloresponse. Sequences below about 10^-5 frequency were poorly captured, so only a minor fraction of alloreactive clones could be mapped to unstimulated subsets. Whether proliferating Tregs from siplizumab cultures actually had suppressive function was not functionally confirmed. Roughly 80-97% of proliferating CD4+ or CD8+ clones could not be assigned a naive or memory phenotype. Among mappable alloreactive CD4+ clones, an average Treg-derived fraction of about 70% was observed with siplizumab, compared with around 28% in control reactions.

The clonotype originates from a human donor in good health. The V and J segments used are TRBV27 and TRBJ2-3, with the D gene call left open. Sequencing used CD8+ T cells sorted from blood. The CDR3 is CASSLVLGTDTQYF. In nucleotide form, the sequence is TGTGCCAGCAGTTTAGTCCTTGGCACAGATACGCAGTATTTT.